Described below is a single T cell receptor (beta chain) sequence and its context. Its antigen remains unidentified. The data derive from a study of cytomegalovirus exposure and HLA in healthy donors. The CDR3 length is 13 residues. Trimming took 3 bases from V and 8 from J; bases not matched to a gene: 7. Germline CDR1 reads GTSNPN; CDR2 reads SVGIG (reference sequence). Broader study findings: A prior analysis recorded that most TCR beta V segments were productive about 87% or about 30% of the time. In a later analysis, the majority of CMV-associated beta chains seemingly showed HLA restriction.

Primers for the PCR totalled 60 Vbeta and 13 Jbeta. TCRdb's copy holds only in-frame clones and misses some; the assay was immunoSEQ multiplex PCR. Recorded for this sample: about 120,000 clones. Sequenced input: PBMCs. The chain employs TRBV30 and TRBJ1-2; 9 nucleotides match TRBD1. The TCR comes from a man younger than 35 in good health and CMV-seronegative. Here the CDR3 reads CAWSSGTGIGYTF. The DNA for the CDR3 is TGTGCCTGGAGCTCCGGGACAGGGATAGGCTACACCTTC.